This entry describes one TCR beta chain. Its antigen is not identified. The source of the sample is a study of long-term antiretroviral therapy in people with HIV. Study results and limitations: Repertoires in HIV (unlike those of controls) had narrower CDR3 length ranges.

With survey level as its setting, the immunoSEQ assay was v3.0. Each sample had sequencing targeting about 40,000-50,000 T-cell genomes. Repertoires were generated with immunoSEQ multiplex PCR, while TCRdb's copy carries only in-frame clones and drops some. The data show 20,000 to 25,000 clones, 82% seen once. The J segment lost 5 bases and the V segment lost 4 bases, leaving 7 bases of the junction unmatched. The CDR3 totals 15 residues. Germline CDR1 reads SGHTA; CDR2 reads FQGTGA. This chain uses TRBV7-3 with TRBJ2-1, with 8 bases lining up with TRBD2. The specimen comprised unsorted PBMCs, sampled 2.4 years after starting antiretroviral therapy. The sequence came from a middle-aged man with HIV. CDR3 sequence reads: CASSSHAGGNNEQFF. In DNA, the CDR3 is TGTGCCAGCAGCTCCCATGCGGGGGGAAACAATGAGCAGTTCTTC.